This T cell receptor (beta chain) was retrieved from a study of T cells after yellow fever vaccination (dated by TCRdb to between 2017 and 2020). The study in broad terms: The SMART-Seq v4 Ultra Low Input RNA kit was used to prepare libraries from fractions with low cell numbers. To follow T-cell clones before and after both primary and booster YFV17D yellow fever vaccination, bulk TCR alpha and beta repertoires underwent longitudinal sequencing. The cohort comprised two healthy male donors, one aged 18 to 29 and one aged 30 to 39 years. Blood samples were taken at several timepoints before and after primary and secondary immunization, and bulk PBMC replicates and cell subsets were isolated.

In this sample, this clonotype turned up a few times. The clone's antigen remains unknown. Within one base of it there is no much larger clone, and no base qualities were kept. TCR cDNA was made using 5'RACE template switching, a step that added a universal primer site and unique molecular identifiers. Priming for cDNA synthesis came from both the TCR alpha and TCR beta constant segments. Libraries were amplified in two PCR steps, with sample barcodes and sequencing adapters added in the second step. Libraries were sequenced on Illumina HiSeq 2500 (2x100 bp) or NovaSeq (2x150 bp). Concerning the study's data processing: Demultiplexing of reads and collapsing into UMI consensus sequences were performed with MIGEC, and V(D)J alignment was carried out with MiXCR. Using edgeR on replicate PBMC samples, clonotypes were called vaccine-responding if FDR was below 0.01 and the log2 fold change was above 5 up to day 15. Each bulk clonotype received a CD4 or CD8 identity based on whether the sequenced CD4 or CD8 repertoire contained that clonotype at higher abundance. TCRdb took the public reads, trimmed them with fastp at Q25, ran MiXCR for clone calling and kept in-frame beta chains. Identical CDR3 proteins give one entry, which carries the most common genes and DNA. The V and J calls and clone size are TCRdb's, not the authors'. This sample has 510,000 or so distinct CDR3 sequences in its table, and around 21% of those were observed once. The ten largest clones represent roughly an eighth of the sample.

The meaning of the sample's treatment or condition label: live attenuated yellow fever vaccine strain. At every blood-draw timepoint, two biological replicates of bulk PBMCs were collected. A standard Ficoll-Paque protocol was used to isolate PBMCs from peripheral blood. RNA was extracted with TriZol from bulk PBMCs, CD4 and CD8 fractions, and dextramer-positive and dextramer-negative fractions. Based on the germline V gene, the CDR1 and CDR2 sequences are KGHSH and LQKENI. Inclusive of the bounding cysteine and phenylalanine, the CDR3 is 16 residues long. Of the read, only the CDR3 DNA is kept; its 48 bases are in frame from base 1. Ends trimmed: V by 0 bases, J by 2 bases; bases unmatched to a gene: 6. Study-wide findings and limitations: A small fraction of clonotypes appeared in both the CD4 and CD8 compartments, likely as a result of convergent recombination. The study included only a couple of donors, which limits how far the findings can be generalized. Most clones expanded after primary vaccination were re-detected after the booster (around 96% of CD4 and about nine tenths of CD8), suggesting broad memory maintenance. FACS-sorted repertoires could contain abundant contaminating clonotypes from the bulk population, so computational filtering was required. The secondary T-cell response was weaker than the primary response but faster, peaking on day 5 instead of day 15.

The sample was PBMCs, taken 15 days after the yellow fever booster vaccination. This TCR was recovered from a man in his thirties or forties who received the YFV17D yellow fever vaccine. The V gene is TRBV18 and the J gene is TRBJ2-5, with 7 bases aligning to TRBD1. The CDR3 reads CASSPPGRGSQETQYF. The bases are TGTGCCAGCTCACCACCCGGCAGGGGGTCACAAGAGACCCAGTACTTC.